The 10 T cell receptor gamma chains below come from one sample, sequenced in a study of intestinal T cells in coeliac disease. The TRG library came from roughly 180 ng of biopsy DNA amplified with LymphoTrack primers. TCRdb made new clone calls on the multiplex PCR reads using CATT. The sample has several hundred gamma-chain clones; more than 50% are singletons. For each case, the template was genomic DNA from ten approximately 5.2-µm formalin-fixed paraffin-embedded scrolls. Sequencing was performed on a duodenal biopsy. Every receptor here comes from a human donor with celiac disease.

The gene calls are TRGV4 and TRGJ1 or TRGJ2. V shed 9 bases, J shed 2 bases, and the junction held 1 base outside the gene matches. The CDR3 covers 10 residues. The germline gives CDR1 EGSTGY, CDR2 YDSYTSSV. CDR3 region: CATDYYKKLF. The CDR3 nucleotides read TGTGCCACCGATTATTATAAGAAACTCTTT.

Notes on this clone: An end of the junction does not agree with germline; a read error may underlie this. The chain couples TRGV3 to TRGJP1. The CDR3 runs to 15 residues. The germline CDR1 and CDR2 sequences are VTNTFY and YDVSTARD (reference sequence). CDR3 nucleotides: TGTGCCACCTGGACAGGCCTTGACACTGGTTGGCTCAAGATATTT. As protein: CATWTGLDTGWLKIF.

The chain joins TRGV8 to TRGJP1. The J segment lost 0 bases and the V segment lost 12 bases, leaving 10 bases of the junction unmatched. The length of the CDR3 is 14 residues. In germline, CDR1 is VENAVY, CDR2 YDSYNSRV. The CDR3, as DNA: TGTGCCGACCTGGGGCATACCACTGGTTGGTTCAAGATATTT. This codes for CADLGHTTGWFKIF.

For this clone: Other DNA sequences from this sample encode an identical CDR3 as well. V is TRGV10 and J is TRGJP1. TRGV10 has ORF status, its function being uncertain. The V and J ends lost 8 bases and 7 bases, in that order; junction bases with no gene match: 26. The CDR3 consists of 19 residues. Here the CDR3 DNA reads TGTGCTGCGTGGGATTATATCCTTAGAGGGCGGCCACTTGGTTGGTTCAAGATATTT. Its translation: CAAWDYILRGRPLGWFKIF.

The chain employs TRGV10 and TRGJP1. TRGV10 is classed as an ORF, of uncertain function. J gave up 8 bases and V 8 bases, and 9 bases lay outside the gene matches. The CDR3 has 13 amino acids. The CDR3 DNA is TGTGCTGCGTGGGATCCGGCGGGTTGGTTCAAGATATTT. This translates into CAAWDPAGWFKIF.

The V gene is TRGV10; the J gene was not called. TRGV10 falls under the ORF class, with uncertain function. This CDR3 has 11 residues. Here the CDR3 reads CAAWAIKIIYF. Written as DNA, the CDR3 is TGTGCTGCGTGGGCTATTAAAATAATATATTTT.

This chain links TRGV10 with TRGJP1. TRGV10 carries the ORF label, with uncertain function. With V trimmed by 8 bases and J by 10 bases, 23 bases remained unmatched. The CDR3 consists of 17 residues. The CDR3 coding sequence is TGTGCTGCGTGGGATTGTCCCTGGGAATCACTGGTTTGGTTCAAGATATTT. Translation gives CAAWDCPWESLVWFKIF.

As DNA, the CDR3 is TGTGCCTGCTGGATTAGGCACGTCCGCGGACCTGGTTGGTTCAAGATATTT. Protein sequence: CACWIRHVRGPGWFKIF. The chain joins TRGV11 to TRGJP1. TRGV11 is an ORF for which the function is uncertain. The CDR3 loop spans 17 amino acids. The ends lost 0 bases at V and 6 bases at J; junction bases unmatched: 10.

The rearrangement joins TRGV10 to TRGJP1. TRGV10 is marked as an open reading frame, function uncertain. V lost 8 bases to trimming and J lost 4 bases; unmatched junction nucleotides: 11. This CDR3 region has 15 residues. The CDR3 nucleotides read TGTGCTGCGTGGGATTTGTCGGGCACTGGTTGGTTCAAGATATTT. This codes for CAAWDLSGTGWFKIF.

By share of the sample, this clone is large. Different DNA sequences within this sample yield the same CDR3. The chain uses TRGV10 and TRGJ1 or TRGJ2. TRGV10 is labeled an ORF, and its function is uncertain. The CDR3 has 11 amino acids. Trimming cost V 9 bases and J 5 bases; bases outside gene matches: 5. DNA of the CDR3: TGTGCTGCGTGCTGTCATTATAAGAAACTCTTT. Translation gives CAACCHYKKLF.